A selection of T cell receptor beta chains follows, all from one sample in a study of shared clonotypes between healthy human individuals. The table came from immunoSEQ multiplex PCR; TCRdb's copy has only in-frame clones and leaves some out. The data contain more than 1 million clones, 78% of them singletons. Material: memory CD4+ T cells from PBMCs. These TCRs come from a man aged 18 to 29 in good health. Some clones in this sample may be carry-over from other donors' samples. The CDR3 runs from the conserved cysteine through the conserved F or W. Each record gives: D gene, V gene, clone size, J gene, CDR3 DNA, CDR3 protein. A D gene is named only where the DNA matches it firmly. Size is omitted from some rows. Given values are once, few, many or a class for expanded clones.

-,TRBV7-2,few,TRBJ1-2,TGTGCCAGCACCCAAGGAGGAGGGCAGAGCTATGGCTACACCTTC,CASTQGGGQSYGYTF
-,TRBV28,few,TRBJ1-2,TGTGCCAGCAGCCAACCTAAGGGCTATGGCTACACCTTC,CASSQPKGYGYTF
TRBD1,TRBV11-2,-,TRBJ1-2,TGTGCCAGCAGCTCCCCGGGACAGGGGCCTAACTATGGCTACACCTTC,CASSSPGQGPNYGYTF
TRBD2,TRBV9,-,TRBJ2-7,TGTGCCAGCAGCGTAGGGACTAGCGCGACCTACGAGCAGTACTTC,CASSVGTSATYEQYF
TRBD1,TRBV2,-,TRBJ1-3,TGTGCCGACAAACCGGGACAGGGATCTGGAAACACCATATATTTT,CADKPGQGSGNTIYF
TRBD2,TRBV4-1,-,TRBJ2-1,TGCGCCAGCAGCCAAGAGGCTGTGGTAGCGGGGGGCAATGAGCAGTTCTTC,CASSQEAVVAGGNEQFF
TRBD1,TRBV4-3,-,TRBJ1-2,TGCGCCAGCAGCCTGCGGACAGGGGTGGGCTATGGCTACACCTTC,CASSLRTGVGYGYTF
TRBD1,TRBV9,once,TRBJ2-5,TGTGCCAGCAGCGTAGGGGTACAGGGGGAGACCCAGTACTTC,CASSVGVQGETQYF
TRBD1,TRBV5-5,-,TRBJ2-7,TGTGCCAGCAGCACGACAGGGGAGACCGAGCAGTACTTC,CASSTTGETEQYF
TRBD2,TRBV5-1,-,TRBJ2-7,TGCGCCAGCAGCGGGGCTAGCGGGAGGGCCGTCTACGAGCAGTACTTC,CASSGASGRAVYEQYF
-,TRBV11-2,-,TRBJ2-3,TGTGCCAGCAGCTTACGAGTTAGGGTCGCAGATACGCAGTATTTT,CASSLRVRVADTQYF
-,TRBV27,-,TRBJ2-1,TGTGCCAGCAACACGCTGGGACTCAATGAGCAGTTCTTC,CASNTLGLNEQFF
TRBD1,TRBV7-2,-,TRBJ2-1,TGTGCCAGCAGCCCTTCCGGGACAGGGGGACCCAAGGTGTACAATGAGCAGTTCTTC,CASSPSGTGGPKVYNEQFF
-,TRBV7-9,-,TRBJ1-5,TGTGCCAGCAGCGCCTCGGGGGGGGTGAGCAATCAGCCCCAGCATTTT,CASSASGGVSNQPQHF
TRBD1,TRBV18,-,TRBJ2-5,TGTGCCAGCTCACCGAGAAGGGGACAGGGCGAGGGAAGCCTCCAAGAGACCCAGTACTTC,CASSPRRGQGEGSLQETQYF
-,TRBV6-1,once,TRBJ1-5,TGTGCCAGCAGTGAATTTCCTTTGCCGGAACAGCCCCAGCATTTT,CASSEFPLPEQPQHF
TRBD1,TRBV30,-,TRBJ1-5,TGTGCCTGGAGTGCCGGGACAGGGAGCAATCAGCCCCAGCATTTT,CAWSAGTGSNQPQHF
-,TRBV28,-,TRBJ2-4,TGTGCCAGCAGCCCCGCATGGGTGGCTAGCCGGGACCTAGCCAAAAACATTCAGTACTTC,CASSPAWVASRDLAKNIQYF
-,TRBV21-1,once,TRBJ2-3,TGTGCCAGCCGCCAAGATGGACACCAAGACACAGATACGCAGTATTTT,CASRQDGHQDTDTQYF
-,TRBV7-3,-,TRBJ2-2,TGTGCCAGCAGCTCGGGATCGGGCACCGGGGAGCTGTTTTTT,CASSSGSGTGELFF
-,TRBV5-1,-,TRBJ1-3,TGCGCCAGCAGCTTGGCCGACCCTGGAGGCACCATATATTTT,CASSLADPGGTIYF
TRBD1,TRBV7-9,many,TRBJ1-2,TGTGCCAGCAGCTCCCAGAGGAGGGGGCTCTATGGCTACACCTTC,CASSSQRRGLYGYTF
TRBD1,TRBV18,-,TRBJ1-4,TGTGCCAGCTCACGGGGACAGACTAATGAAAAACTGTTTTTT,CASSRGQTNEKLFF
-,TRBV6-6,-,TRBJ1-1,TGTGCCAGCAGTTACGCTTTCCGCAGGGTATTAACTGAAGCTTTCTTT,CASSYAFRRVLTEAFF
-,TRBV10-3,-,TRBJ1-1,TGTGCCATCAGTAGCACTCCATGGGCTGAAGCTTTCTTT,CAISSTPWAEAFF
-,TRBV11-3,-,TRBJ2-3,TGTGCCAGCAGCTTAAGCAGAAACACAGATACGCAGTATTTT,CASSLSRNTDTQYF
-,TRBV14,-,TRBJ2-7,TGTGCCAGCAGCCAAGGCGTCTGGAGCTACGAGCAGTACTTC,CASSQGVWSYEQYF
TRBD2,TRBV28,-,TRBJ2-7,TGTGCCAGCAGTTTGGGGGGGAGTGAAGACTACGAGCAGTACTTC,CASSLGGSEDYEQYF
-,TRBV6-5,-,TRBJ1-1,TGTGCCAGCAGTCAGGGGAACACTGAAGCTTTCTTT,CASSQGNTEAFF
TRBD1,TRBV18,-,TRBJ2-3,TGTGCCAGCTCACTACTTGGGACAGACACAGATACGCAGTATTTT,CASSLLGTDTDTQYF
-,TRBV11-3,-,TRBJ2-5,TGTGCCAGCAGCCCCGGACAGGCGGCGGGAGTCGAGACCCAGTACTTC,CASSPGQAAGVETQYF
-,TRBV29-1,-,TRBJ1-5,TGCAGCGTTGGTGACCCGGTTTACAATCAGCCCCAGCATTTT,CSVGDPVYNQPQHF
-,TRBV7-9,-,TRBJ2-7,TGTGCCAGCAGCTTAGTTCAGGGTGGCGAGCAGTACTTC,CASSLVQGGEQYF
TRBD2,TRBV28,many,TRBJ2-7,TGTGCCACCCTAACGTCTAGCGGGTACGAGCAGTACTTC,CATLTSSGYEQYF
-,TRBV7-7,-,TRBJ1-1,TGTGCCAGCAGCTTAAAGATGGACACTGAAGCTTTCTTT,CASSLKMDTEAFF
-,TRBV2,-,TRBJ1-5,TGTGCCAGCAGTGATACTTCAGGGAATCAGCCCCAGCATTTT,CASSDTSGNQPQHF
-,TRBV14,-,TRBJ2-5,TGTGCCAGCAACCGACTTTGGGGGCCACAAGAGACCCAGTACTTC,CASNRLWGPQETQYF
TRBD1,TRBV9,-,TRBJ1-3,TGTGCCAGCAGCGCAGCGACAGGGCTAGGAGGAAACACCATATATTTT,CASSAATGLGGNTIYF
-,TRBV29-1,-,TRBJ1-3,TGCAGCGCTTCGAGGGAGGACACCATATATTTT,CSASREDTIYF
-,TRBV20-1,many,TRBJ2-4,TGCAGTGCCAGGTCCGGGACCATTCAGTACTTC,CSARSGTIQYF
TRBD1,TRBV18,-,TRBJ1-1,TGTGCCAGCTCACCACCAAGGTCAGGGGGCACTGAAGCTTTCTTT,CASSPPRSGGTEAFF
-,TRBV6-6,-,TRBJ1-1,TGTGCCAGCAGCGACCTCCGGCGGACCTTTACTGAAGCTTTCTTT,CASSDLRRTFTEAFF
-,TRBV13,few,TRBJ2-7,TGTGCCACCGGTCGGGGTCGGGGCGAGCAGTACTTC,CATGRGRGEQYF
-,TRBV25-1,-,TRBJ2-3,TGTGCCAGCACCGCCTTTCTTCAGGGTACGCAGTATTTT,CASTAFLQGTQYF
TRBD1,TRBV11-2,-,TRBJ2-7,TGTGCCAGCAGGCGGGACAGGGCGAACGAGCAGTACTTC,CASRRDRANEQYF
-,TRBV5-1,-,TRBJ2-1,TGCGCCAGCAGCCACCAAGGGGCGATACACAATGAGCAGTTCTTC,CASSHQGAIHNEQFF